This TCR beta chain originates from a study of T cell responses to AZD1222 COVID-19 vaccine. With regard to this clone: The antigen is undetermined. One end of the junction fails to match germline, which may point to a read error.

Sequencing used immunoSEQ multiplex PCR; TCRdb keeps in-frame clones, though not all of them. The sample lists about 81,000 clones, more than 70% seen once, with about 6% in the top ten. The CDR3 runs 14 residues. Germline V gives CDR1 SGDLS, CDR2 YYNGEE. Findings and caveats of the study: Across spike, vaccine-associated CD4 TCRs were found, dominant at 160-218 and 743-854. Epitopes outside B.1.351 and B.1.1.7 mutated regions reportedly drew nearly half of spike TCRs. Clonal diversity may have been underestimated, and the donors were mostly white British, with more females than males.

The chain has TRBV9 and TRBJ2-5; TRBD2 agrees at 9 bases. The sequencing here drew on peripheral blood, taken 28 days after the second AZD1222 dose. The source of this sequence is an adult who received the AZD1222 COVID-19 vaccine. This chain's CDR3 is CASNVAGVKETQYF. CDR3 DNA: TGTGCCAGCAACGTAGCGGGAGTGAAAGAGACCCAGTACTTC.